This TCR beta chain was documented in a study of blood T cell repertoires in COVID-19. Whole-study context: Samples came from the United States, Italy and Spain, spanning acute and convalescent COVID-19. The cDNA or gDNA used as material had been derived from T cells, B-cell-depleted T cells, or PBMCs.

Germline V gene lookup returns CDR1 SGHNT and CDR2 YYREEE (reference sequence). The CDR3 has 14 amino acids. The V end was cut by 0 bases, the J end by 4 bases, with 10 bases between. As originally analysed: Estimation of nucleated cell counts relied on the amplification of reference gene primers. Clones were read by immunoSEQ multiplex PCR, and TCRdb kept only the in-frame ones, dropping some. The V and J calls and the clone size are those of that table, but D and trimming were determined from the DNA. Among roughly 150,000 clones listed, around 87% were seen once. The V call is TRBV5-4, the J call TRBJ1-2; D possibly corresponds to TRBD1 (6 bases). The sequenced sample was peripheral blood. This receptor was obtained from a woman in her sixties or seventies with active COVID-19. This CDR3 reads CASSLGDISYGYTF. The CDR3 DNA follows: TGTGCCAGCAGCTTGGGGGACATCAGCTATGGCTACACCTTC. Filled out from reference TRBV5-4 and TRBJ1-2, the complete variable domain reads ETGVTQSPTHLIKTRGQQVTLRCSSQSGHNTVSWYQQALGQGPQFIFQYYREEENGRGNFPPRFSGLQFPNYSSELNVNALELDDSALYLCASSLGDISYGYTFGSGTRLTVV.